The 21 T cell receptor beta chains below were found in one sample sequenced in a study of OX40 agonist ivuxolimab in advanced cancers. Profiled with immunoSEQ multiplex PCR; TCRdb holds only in-frame clones, not every one. This sample carries 55,000 to 65,000 clones, just over 85% of them seen once, and the ten largest clones take about 1%. Here the sequenced sample was CD4+ or CD8+ T cells sorted from blood, taken in a trial of the OX40 agonist ivuxolimab. Receptor source: an adult with an advanced solid tumor such as melanoma, head and neck, liver or kidney cancer.

The chain carries TRBV18 and TRBJ2-1; the D gene is possibly TRBD1 (5 bases). Deletions cut 1 base from V and 3 bases from J, with 13 bases between. Germline V gene sequence: CDR1 KGHSH, CDR2 LQKENI. The CDR3 runs 16 residues. CDR3: CASSPQEQGYYNEQFF. CDR3 nucleotide sequence: TGTGCCAGCTCACCACAGGAGCAGGGCTACTACAATGAGCAGTTCTTC.

Here the CDR3 DNA reads TGTGCCAGCAGCTTAGCCCGGCAGAGTGGCTACACCTTC. This codes for CASSLARQSGYTF. The chain uses TRBV7-8 and TRBJ1-2; D call uncertain. The CDR3 is 13 amino acids. Germline CDR1 reads SGHVS; CDR2 reads FQNEAQ. Trimming stripped 0 bases from V and 7 bases from J, with 9 bases between.

The chain carries TRBV27 and TRBJ2-3, with 8 positions matching TRBD1. V gave up 4 bases and J gave up 3 bases; unmatched junction bases: 9. Germline CDR1 MNHEY, CDR2 SMNVEV (reference sequence). The length of the CDR3 is 16 residues. CDR3 nucleotides: TGTGCCAGCAGTTCCCGGACAGGGTTGAGTACAGATACGCAGTATTTT. This translates into CASSSRTGLSTDTQYF.

The chain is built from TRBV7-9 and TRBJ2-6; D call uncertain. The V gene lost 4 bases and the J gene lost 0 bases, with 7 bases spanning the gap. The CDR3 spans 15 residues. Per germline, CDR1 SEHNR and CDR2 FQNEAQ (reference sequence). CDR3 bases: TGTGCCAGCAGCTCTTTGGGCTCTGGGGCCAACGTCCTGACTTTC. It yields the protein CASSSLGSGANVLTF.

The chain couples TRBV19 to TRBJ2-3; 13 positions agree with TRBD2. The CDR3 is 16 amino acids. The germline V gene encodes CDR1 LNHDA and CDR2 SQIVND (reference sequence). The junction had 5 bases not matched to a gene; V was cut back by 8 bases and J by 0 bases. The CDR3 DNA reads TGTGCCAGTCGACTAGCGGGGGGTCCAAGCACAGATACGCAGTATTTT. This encodes CASRLAGGPSTDTQYF. The full variable domain, its missing parts supplied by reference TRBV19 and TRBJ2-3, is DGGITQSPKYLFRKEGQNVTLSCEQNLNHDAMYWYRQDPGQGLRLIYYSQIVNDFQKGDIAEGYSVSREKKESFPLTVTSAQKNPTAFYLCASRLAGGPSTDTQYFGPGTRLTVL.

The V gene is TRBV11-2, the J gene TRBJ1-5; D perhaps matches TRBD1 (6 bases). Germline CDR1 and CDR2: SGHAT and FQNNGV. Trimming removed 4 bases at V and 7 bases at J, with 11 bases between. The CDR3 runs 13 residues. For the CDR3, the DNA is TGTGCCAGCAGCTGGACAGTCGGCCAGCCCCAGCATTTT. As protein: CASSWTVGQPQHF.

This clone was found once. The V call is TRBV10-3, the J call TRBJ1-1; D unclear. Looked up from germline, CDR1 is ENHRY and CDR2 is SYGVKD. This CDR3 is 13 amino acids long. Trimming pared 0 bases from V and 2 bases from J, leaving 4 bases between. The CDR3 DNA is TGTGCCATCAGTGAGTCTACCAACACTGAAGCTTTCTTT. It yields the protein CAISESTNTEAFF.

The chain links TRBV19 to TRBJ1-6; possibly TRBD1 for D (5 bases). This CDR3 is 17 amino acids long. Germline V CDR1 and CDR2: LNHDA, SQIVND (reference sequence). V dropped 2 bases and J dropped 2 bases, with 13 bases sitting between them. CDR3 loop: CASSIRGDGAYNSPLHF. The CDR3 coding sequence is TGTGCCAGTAGTATAAGAGGGGACGGAGCCTATAATTCACCCCTCCACTTT. Drawing the rest from reference TRBV19 and TRBJ1-6, the complete variable domain is DGGITQSPKYLFRKEGQNVTLSCEQNLNHDAMYWYRQDPGQGLRLIYYSQIVNDFQKGDIAEGYSVSREKKESFPLTVTSAQKNPTAFYLCASSIRGDGAYNSPLHFGNGTRLTVT.

This chain uses TRBV5-1 with TRBJ2-1, with 10 bases aligning to TRBD2. V shed 4 bases, J shed 4 bases, and the junction held 8 bases outside the gene matches. This CDR3 is built from 16 residues. Germline CDR1 reads SGHRS; CDR2 reads YFSETQ. The CDR3 nucleotides are TGCGCCAGCAGCCAAAACAGCGGGGGGGCGTACAATGAGCAGTTCTTC. Translation: CASSQNSGGAYNEQFF.

This clone was observed a handful of times. The chain uses TRBV7-2 and TRBJ2-5, with 7 bases that match TRBD2. The germline CDR1 and CDR2 sequences are SGHTA and FQGNSA. The CDR3 sequence is 18 residues long. V gave up 0 bases and J gave up 4 bases; unmatched junction bases: 14. The CDR3 DNA follows: TGTGCCAGCAGCTTAGCACTCCAGGGAGGGCGGGACTCAGAGACCCAGTACTTC. Translating it yields CASSLALQGGRDSETQYF. Complete variable domain (other parts from reference TRBV7-2 and TRBJ2-5): GAGVSQSPSNKVTEKGKDVELRCDPISGHTALYWYRQSLGQGLEFLIYFQGNSAPDKSGLPSDRFSAERTGGSVSTLTIQRTQQEDSAVYLCASSLALQGGRDSETQYFGPGTRLLVL.

This rearrangement joins TRBV19 to TRBJ2-1; 7 nucleotides line up with TRBD1. The CDR3 spans 17 residues. Looked up from germline, CDR1 is LNHDA and CDR2 is SQIVND (reference sequence). V lost 4 bases and J lost 0; bases outside the gene matches: 9. The CDR3 nucleotides read TGTGCCAGTAGTACCTACCACAGGGGCCGCTCCTACAATGAGCAGTTCTTC. Translating it yields CASSTYHRGRSYNEQFF.

The chain joins TRBV18 to TRBJ1-1; D remains ambiguous. Germline V gene lookup returns CDR1 KGHSH and CDR2 LQKENI. The CDR3 covers 15 residues. Trimming removed 2 bases from V and 5 bases from J, with 15 bases in between. The CDR3 nucleotides read TGTGCCAGCTCACCAGGGTCCAGCCAAGGGACTGAAGCTTTCTTT. Residues: CASSPGSSQGTEAFF.

V usage is TRBV5-4 and J usage is TRBJ2-2, with unresolved D. The CDR3 sequence is 13 residues long. CDR1 and CDR2 from the germline V gene are SGHNT and YYREEE (reference sequence). Deletions cut 1 base from V and 6 bases from J, with 7 bases between. The CDR3 coding sequence is TGTGCCAGCAGCTTGCATAAAGCCGGGGAGCTGTTTTTT. Translating gives CASSLHKAGELFF.

The rearrangement links TRBV18 to TRBJ1-1; 11 nucleotides match TRBD1. The CDR3 contains 16 residues. Germline V gives CDR1 KGHSH, CDR2 LQKENI. J lost 0 bases, V lost 5 bases, and 5 bases had no gene match. CDR3 sequence: CASSVGTGGMNTEAFF. For the CDR3, the DNA is TGTGCCAGCTCAGTAGGGACAGGGGGTATGAACACTGAAGCTTTCTTT.

The chain is built from TRBV6-1 and TRBJ1-1; 7 bases match TRBD1. V dropped 5 bases and J dropped 0; count of bases not matched to a gene: 6. Germline V CDR1 and CDR2: MNHNS, SASEGT. CDR3 length: 15 amino acids. The CDR3 protein is CASSSFQGVNTEAFF. The DNA of the CDR3 is TGTGCCAGCAGTTCCTTCCAGGGGGTGAACACTGAAGCTTTCTTT.

The chain recombines TRBV6-1 with TRBJ1-2, with D perhaps TRBD1 (6 bases). This CDR3 region has 13 residues. Germline CDR1 reads MNHNS; CDR2 reads SASEGT. The V gene lost 7 bases and the J gene lost 5 bases, with 14 bases spanning the gap. CDR3 nucleotide sequence: TGTGCCAGCACTAGGGGGTACAGATATGGCTACACCTTC. Translated: CASTRGYRYGYTF.

The chain is built from TRBV5-5 and TRBJ2-5; either TRBD1 or TRBD2 may supply D (5 bases each). Trimming shortened V by 1 base and J by 6 bases, and 13 bases separated the two germline ends. The CDR3 is 14 amino acids. Per germline, CDR1 SGHKS and CDR2 YYEKEE (reference sequence). CDR3: CASSLTGGEKTQYF. The CDR3 DNA follows: TGTGCCAGCAGCTTGACTGGGGGTGAAAAGACCCAGTACTTC.

This chain connects TRBV19 to TRBJ1-1, with 8 positions matching TRBD1. The trim removed 3 bases at V and 4 bases at J, leaving 4 bases unmatched. The CDR3 is 14 residues long. Germline V CDR1 and CDR2: LNHDA, SQIVND (reference sequence). CDR3 nucleotides: TGTGCCAGTAGTATCGGAACAGGGGGCACTGAAGCTTTCTTT. Protein: CASSIGTGGTEAFF.

This clone has just one count. CDR3 in amino acids: CASSGGGTLKNIQYF. The CDR3 DNA follows: TGTGCCAGCAGTGGGGGCGGGACCCTCAAAAACATTCAGTACTTC. The gene calls are TRBV6-1 and TRBJ2-4, with D perhaps TRBD2 (6 bases). V lost 4 bases and J lost 3, with 13 bases in between. This CDR3 is built from 15 residues. Germline CDR1 is MNHNS and CDR2 is SASEGT.

This clone was detected only a few times. This rearrangement joins TRBV6-6 to TRBJ2-1; D may be TRBD1 (6 bases). CDR3 size: 16 residues. V was shortened by 2 bases and J by 3 bases, with 14 bases between the two germline ends. CDR1 MNHNY and CDR2 SVGAGI come from the germline V gene (reference sequence). The CDR3 is CASSYEQGASYNEQFF. For the CDR3, the DNA is TGTGCCAGCAGTTACGAACAGGGAGCTAGCTACAATGAGCAGTTCTTC.

The chain joins TRBV5-1 to TRBJ2-7; 11 bases fit TRBD2. CDR3 size: 15 residues. CDR1 is SGHRS, CDR2 YFSETQ, per germline. With V trimmed by 4 bases and J by 0 bases, 3 bases remained unmatched. The CDR3 DNA sequence: TGCGCCAGCAGCCTGACTAGCGGGGTCTCCTACGAGCAGTACTTC. It codes for CASSLTSGVSYEQYF.